The next 25 T cell receptor beta chains were all read from a single sample in a study of blood T cell repertoires in COVID-19 (dated by TCRdb to 2018 to 2020). Libraries were constructed by the immunoSEQ multiplex PCR assay. In its TCRdb copy, this immuneACCESS table keeps in-frame sequences only and misses some clones. Where compared with another copy, unresolved V genes explain less than half of these, and the others have no known cause. The sample contains roughly 100,000 clones, about 91% of them found a single time. Of the sample, roughly 4.5% falls within the top ten clones. Input material: peripheral blood. These receptors originate from a man between 18 and 35 years old with acute or convalescent COVID-19.

This chain joins TRBV27 and TRBJ1-4; TRBD1 matches 9 bases. V lost 5 bases, J lost 6 bases, and 7 bases stayed unmatched. This CDR3 has 15 residues. Germline V gene sequence: CDR1 MNHEY, CDR2 SMNVEV (reference sequence). The CDR3, as DNA: TGTGCCAGCAGTACAGACAGGGGGGTTTATGAAAAACTGTTTTTT. This gives the protein CASSTDRGVYEKLFF.

The chain carries TRBV5-1 and TRBJ1-1, with 9 positions matching TRBD1. The CDR3 is 11 residues long. With V trimmed by 9 bases and J by 13 bases, 10 bases remained unmatched. Germline V gene lookup returns CDR1 SGHRS and CDR2 YFSETQ. CDR3 in DNA: TGCGCCACCAAGGGACAGGGTAAGAATTTCTTT. Translated: CATKGQGKNFF.

The J gene is TRBJ1-5, the V gene TRBV7-9; D gene ambiguous. Germline CDR1 SEHNR, CDR2 FQNEAQ (reference sequence). The length of the CDR3 is 16 residues. The V end lost 5 bases, the J end lost 3 bases, and 17 bases lay between the germline ends. The CDR3, as DNA: TGTGCCAGCAGCCGCGATACGTTCCCCTTCAATCAGCCCCAGCATTTT. Translating it yields CASSRDTFPFNQPQHF.

The chain recombines TRBV3-1 (or the pseudogene TRBV3-2) with TRBJ1-5; D uncertain. CDR3 length equals 14 residues. Germline CDR1 reads LGHDT; CDR2 reads YNNKEL (reference sequence). With 5 bases removed from V and 0 bases from J, the gap between germline ends came to 8 bases. The CDR3 reads CASSRGYSNQPQHF. CDR3 nucleotides: TGTGCCAGCAGCAGAGGGTATAGCAATCAGCCCCAGCATTTT.

The rearrangement joins TRBV12-3 or TRBV12-4 to TRBJ1-1, with 8 bases lining up with TRBD1. This CDR3 spans 13 amino acids. The trim removed 6 bases at V and 7 bases at J, leaving 7 bases unmatched. The CDR3 region is CASSQGAFGEAFF. CDR3 nucleotide sequence: TGTGCCAGCAGCCAGGGGGCGTTCGGTGAAGCTTTCTTT.

The rearrangement links TRBV7-9 to TRBJ1-2; D possibly corresponds to TRBD1 (5 bases). CDR3 size: 14 residues. V was cut by 5 bases and J by 5 bases, with 15 bases left in between. Germline V gene data show CDR1 as SEHNR and CDR2 as FQNEAQ (reference sequence). For the CDR3, the DNA is TGTGCCAGCAGCAGGATCAGGGTGGGGTATGGCTACACCTTC. Translation: CASSRIRVGYGYTF.

The CDR3 DNA reads as TGTGCCTGGAGTGTATCGGGGATTGAAAAACTGTTTTTT. It specifies CAWSVSGIEKLFF. This chain joins TRBV30 and TRBJ1-4; the D is unclear. V lost 0 bases, J lost 7 bases, and 9 bases lay in between. The germline V gene encodes CDR1 GTSNPN and CDR2 SVGIG (reference sequence). The CDR3 runs to 13 residues.

The chain links TRBV7-8 to TRBJ1-2, with no clear D. Germline V gene data show CDR1 as SGHVS and CDR2 as FQNEAQ. The ends were cut back, 4 bases at V and 6 bases at J, with 12 bases in the middle. CDR3 length: 13 amino acids. CDR3 in DNA: TGTGCCAGCAGCTCCCAAGTGGCAGATGGCTACACCTTC. Its protein product is CASSSQVADGYTF.

The V and J genes are TRBV5-1 and TRBJ2-7; TRBD2 might be the D (5 bases). V lost 5 bases to trimming and J lost 1 base, with 10 bases between them. CDR3 length: 13 amino acids. Germline V lookup: CDR1 SGHRS, CDR2 YFSETQ. CDR3 amino acids: CASSRSGSYEQYF. CDR3 nucleotide sequence: TGCGCCAGCAGTAGGTCGGGATCCTACGAGCAGTACTTC.

The genes are TRBV25-1 and TRBJ2-4; 8 bases line up with TRBD2. V dropped 3 bases and J dropped 3; count of bases not matched to a gene: 7. The CDR3 is 16 amino acids. Germline CDR1 MGHDK, CDR2 SYGVNS. CDR3 DNA sequence: TGTGCCAGCAGTGACCCGGGGGGGGAAGGCAAAAACATTCAGTACTTC. Translated: CASSDPGGEGKNIQYF.

This sequence joins TRBV5-6 and TRBJ2-3; 7 bases fit TRBD1. This CDR3 has 14 residues. The V and J ends lost 4 bases and 3 bases, in that order; junction bases with no gene match: 5. CDR1 SGHDT and CDR2 YYEEEE come from the germline V gene. DNA of the CDR3: TGTGCCAGCAGCCGGGACAGTATGACAGATACGCAGTATTTT. Its protein product is CASSRDSMTDTQYF.

The chain joins TRBV2 to TRBJ2-1; TRBD1 aligns across 9 bases. Germline V CDR1 and CDR2: SNHLY, FYNNEI. Losses at the gene ends were 8 bases for V and 7 bases for J; bases not matched to a gene: 6. There are 13 residues in the CDR3. CDR3 coding DNA: TGTGCCAGCGCCGGGACAGGGCTTAATGAGCAGTTCTTC. Amino acid sequence: CASAGTGLNEQFF.

V and J are TRBV16 and TRBJ1-4; 9 bases are a match to TRBD1. V dropped 3 bases and J dropped 8; count of bases not matched to a gene: 1. CDR3 size: 13 residues. From germline, CDR1 is KGHSY and CDR2 FQNENV. CDR3 sequence: CASSHGTGEKLFF. CDR3 nucleotides: TGTGCCAGCAGCCATGGGACAGGGGAAAAACTGTTTTTT. The whole variable domain, remainder taken from reference TRBV16 and TRBJ1-4, is GEEVAQTPKHLVRGEGQKAKLYCAPIKGHSYVFWYQQVLKNEFKFLISFQNENVFDETGMPKERFSAKCLPNSPCSLEIQATKLEDSAVYFCASSHGTGEKLFFGSGTQLSVL.

This chain links TRBV5-4 with TRBJ1-1, with D possibly being TRBD1 (6 bases). V shed 4 bases and J shed 0 bases, with 7 bases lying between them. This CDR3 is 13 amino acids long. The germline V gene has CDR1 SGHNT and CDR2 YYREEE (reference sequence). CDR3 in DNA: TGTGCCAGCAGCGGACAGCTGAACACTGAAGCTTTCTTT. This codes for CASSGQLNTEAFF. Based on the CDR3 plus reference TRBV5-4 and TRBJ1-1, the full variable domain is ETGVTQSPTHLIKTRGQQVTLRCSSQSGHNTVSWYQQALGQGPQFIFQYYREEENGRGNFPPRFSGLQFPNYSSELNVNALELDDSALYLCASSGQLNTEAFFGQGTRLTVV.

V and J are TRBV27 and TRBJ1-1, with 7 bases that match TRBD1. Germline CDR1 reads MNHEY; CDR2 reads SMNVEV (reference sequence). The CDR3 extends over 15 amino acids. The J segment lost 0 bases and the V segment lost 2 bases, leaving 3 bases of the junction unmatched. CDR3: CASSLTGALNTEAFF. DNA of the CDR3: TGTGCCAGCAGTTTAACAGGGGCCTTGAACACTGAAGCTTTCTTT.

This chain connects TRBV5-1 to TRBJ2-1; perhaps TRBD2 as D (7 bases). The CDR3 is 18 amino acids. V was pared by 0 bases and J by 2 bases, with 18 bases between. Germline values: CDR1 SGHRS, CDR2 YFSETQ. The CDR3 sequence: CASSLAGVGGLPYNEQFF. CDR3 nucleotides: TGCGCCAGCAGCTTGGCCGGGGTCGGGGGGCTCCCCTACAATGAGCAGTTCTTC.

This chain joins TRBV20-1 and TRBJ2-7, with 9 positions matching TRBD1. V lost 3 bases, J lost 4 bases, and 10 bases stayed unmatched. There are 15 residues in the CDR3. Germline V CDR1 and CDR2: DFQATT, SNEGSKA (reference sequence). CDR3 sequence reads: CSASRSGQGSYEQYF. The CDR3 DNA reads as TGCAGTGCTAGTAGGTCGGGACAGGGATCATACGAGCAGTACTTC.

The chain recombines TRBV11-3 with TRBJ2-3, with 13 bases lining up with TRBD2. This CDR3 has 17 residues. Germline CDR1 and CDR2: SGHNT and YENEEA. V lost 5 bases, J lost 1 base, and 6 bases stayed unmatched. The CDR3 DNA reads TGTGCCAGCAGCCTCGGACTAGCGGGGGTGGGCACAGATACGCAGTATTTT. Its protein product is CASSLGLAGVGTDTQYF.

The chain has TRBV24-1 and TRBJ2-5; no clear D gene. Trimming shortened V by 0 bases and J by 5 bases, and 3 bases separated the two germline ends. Germline V gives CDR1 KGHDR, CDR2 SFDVKD. The CDR3 is 12 amino acids. The CDR3, as DNA: TGTGCCACCAGTGATTTGAGCGAGACCCAGTACTTC. As protein: CATSDLSETQYF.

The chain employs TRBV30 and TRBJ2-1; 7 bases agree with TRBD1. Germline-derived CDR1 and CDR2 are GTSNPN and SVGIG (reference sequence). Trimming removed 1 base from V and 4 bases from J; junction bases left unmatched: 4. CDR3 length: 14 residues. This CDR3 reads CAWSGGTAYNEQFF. The CDR3 region has the DNA TGTGCCTGGAGTGGAGGGACAGCATACAATGAGCAGTTCTTC. Full variable domain (missing parts from reference TRBV30 and TRBJ2-1): SQTIHQWPATLVQPVGSPLSLECTVEGTSNPNLYWYRQAAGRGLQLLFYSVGIGQISSEVPQNLSASRPQDRQFILSSKKLLLSDSGFYLCAWSGGTAYNEQFFGPGTRLTVL.

V usage is TRBV7-6 and J usage is TRBJ2-2; perhaps TRBD2 as D (6 bases). The CDR3 covers 14 residues. Deletions cut 1 base from V and 3 bases from J, with 6 bases between. The germline gives CDR1 SGHVS, CDR2 FNYEAQ. The CDR3 spells CASSLGGDTGELFF. CDR3 in DNA: TGTGCCAGCAGCTTAGGCGGGGACACCGGGGAGCTGTTTTTT.

This chain joins TRBV9 and TRBJ2-7; 9 bases agree with TRBD1. Germline-derived CDR1 and CDR2 are SGDLS and YYNGEE. CDR3 length: 13 amino acids. V lost 7 bases to trimming and J lost 0 bases; unmatched junction nucleotides: 2. In DNA, the CDR3 is TGTGCCAGCGGGACAGGGAGCTCCTACGAGCAGTACTTC. This sequence encodes CASGTGSSYEQYF.

This chain links TRBV30 with TRBJ2-1; D is perhaps TRBD2 (6 bases). Germline V lookup: CDR1 GTSNPN, CDR2 SVGIG (reference sequence). V lost 4 bases to trimming and J lost 7 bases, with 35 bases between them. The CDR3 totals 20 residues. DNA of the CDR3: TGTGCCTGGAAAGGGCCTTCCAGGTCCGGGACTCGCCGGCCGAAGAATGAGCAGTTCTTC. This encodes CAWKGPSRSGTRRPKNEQFF.

V and J are TRBV6-5 and TRBJ1-6, with 7 bases that match TRBD1. Trimming removed 6 bases from V and 7 bases from J; junction bases left unmatched: 9. Germline V gene data show CDR1 as MNHEY and CDR2 as SVGAGI. There are 15 residues in the CDR3. The CDR3 DNA sequence: TGTGCCAGCAGGTTCTATGGACAGGACAATTCACCCCTCCACTTT. Translation: CASRFYGQDNSPLHF.

J is TRBJ2-1 and V is TRBV5-1, with D unclear. In germline, CDR1 is SGHRS, CDR2 YFSETQ. The CDR3 contains 14 residues. Trimming removed 0 bases at V and 3 bases at J, with 7 bases between. Here the CDR3 reads CASSLGDFYNEQFF. DNA of the CDR3: TGCGCCAGCAGCTTGGGCGACTTCTACAATGAGCAGTTCTTC.